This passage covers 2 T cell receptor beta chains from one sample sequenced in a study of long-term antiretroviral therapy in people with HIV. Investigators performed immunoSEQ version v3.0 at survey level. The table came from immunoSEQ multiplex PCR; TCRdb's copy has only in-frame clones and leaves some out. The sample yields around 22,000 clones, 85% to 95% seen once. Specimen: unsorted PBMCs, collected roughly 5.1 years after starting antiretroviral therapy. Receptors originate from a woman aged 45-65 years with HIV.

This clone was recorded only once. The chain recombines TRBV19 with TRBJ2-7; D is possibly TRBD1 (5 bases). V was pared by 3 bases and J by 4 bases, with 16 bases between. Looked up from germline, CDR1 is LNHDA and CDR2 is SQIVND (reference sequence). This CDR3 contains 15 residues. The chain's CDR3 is CASSMYQGTLYEQYF. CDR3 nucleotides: TGTGCCAGTAGTATGTATCAGGGTACCCTATACGAGCAGTACTTC.

The DNA of the CDR3 is TGTGCCAGCAGCCAATTAAACGAGCAGTACTTC. It yields the protein CASSQLNEQYF. V usage is TRBV16 and J usage is TRBJ2-7; D is unresolved. The CDR3 extends over 11 amino acids. Trimming shortened V by 1 base and J by 5 bases, and 3 bases separated the two germline ends. Germline-derived CDR1 and CDR2 are KGHSY and FQNENV. The full variable domain, in which reference TRBV16 and TRBJ2-7 provide the parts outside the CDR3, is GEEVAQTPKHLVRGEGQKAKLYCAPIKGHSYVFWYQQVLKNEFKFLISFQNENVFDETGMPKERFSAKCLPNSPCSLEIQATKLEDSAVYFCASSQLNEQYFGPGTRLTVT.